The text below deals with one TCR beta chain. What it binds is not known. The sample belongs to a study of somatic mutations in cytotoxic T cells in rheumatoid arthritis. Overall study results and limits: For rheumatoid arthritis patients, CD8+ clonality increased with age, whereas it did not in healthy controls. Each of about an eighth of the 65 patients had a largest CD8+ clone that made up more than 20% of CD8+ cells.

Positive selection with magnetic beads achieved the isolation of CD4+ and CD8+ cells, followed by a flow cytometry check of purity. The CDR3 sequence is 17 residues long. CDR1 SSHAT and CDR2 FNYEAQ come from the germline V gene (reference sequence). The V segment lost 5 bases and the J segment 7 bases; nucleotides outside the gene matches: 15. Sequencing was performed with immunoSEQ multiplex PCR; in TCRdb, only in-frame clones are kept and a portion is missing. The sample has some 10,000 clones, over 65% seen once. Sequences were obtained from CD8+ T cells sorted from blood. The chain links TRBV7-7 to TRBJ2-1; the match to TRBD2 covers 9 bases. The clonotype originates from a man in his sixties in good health. The DNA of the CDR3 is TGTGCCAGCAGCCCCCTGGCGGGCGGGGGGGCCAAAAATGAGCAGTTCTTC. Translated: CASSPLAGGGAKNEQFF.